Following are 27 T cell receptor beta chains from one sample sequenced in a study of post-analysis software for immune sequencing data. Study observations and caveats: Patients had higher frequencies than controls of about 5 TRBV segments, including TRBV5-6, TRBV5-1 and TRBV20-1.

No antigens are known for them. Sequencing libraries made from TCR beta cDNA carried unique molecular identifiers. TCRdb reanalysed the PCR reads using MiXCR and keeps one entry per CDR3 protein. Of approximately 630,000 distinct CDR3 sequences listed, 55% to 60% are singletons. The material sequenced was blood. The origin of the receptors is a girl aged 2 to 10 with multiple sclerosis.

The chain combines TRBV29-1 with TRBJ2-5; 9 bases are shared with TRBD1. After removal of 4 bases from V and 4 bases from J, the junction contained 7 bases not matched to a gene. The V gene's germline CDR1 is SQVTM and CDR2 ANQGSEA. CDR3 length equals 14 residues. This chain's CDR3 is CSVGPGQGLETQYF. DNA of the CDR3: TGCAGCGTTGGGCCGGGACAGGGCTTAGAGACCCAGTACTTC. Full variable domain (outside the CDR3, taken from reference TRBV29-1 and TRBJ2-5): SAVISQKPSRDICQRGTSLTIQCQVDSQVTMMFWYRQQPGQSLTLIATANQGSEATYESGFVIDKFPISRPNLTFSTLTVSNMSPEDSSIYLCSVGPGQGLETQYFGPGTRLLVL.

Ten or more counts support this clonotype. V usage is TRBV7-2 and J usage is TRBJ2-3, with a weak D call TRBD1 (6 bases). The CDR3 has 15 residues. Looked up from germline, CDR1 is SGHTA and CDR2 is FQGNSA. Trimming cost V 1 base and J 1 base, with 9 bases left between them. CDR3 DNA sequence: TGTGCCAGCAGCTTAGGAGCAGGGGGCACAGATACGCAGTATTTT. Translation gives CASSLGAGGTDTQYF.

CDR3 in DNA: TGTGCCAGCAGATCGAGGGGGCAGGCTAGCGGGAGGCATGAGCAGTTCTTC. Protein: CASRSRGQASGRHEQFF. The gene calls are TRBV25-1 and TRBJ2-1, with 11 bases matching TRBD2. Losses at the gene ends were 6 bases for V and 8 bases for J; bases not matched to a gene: 15. CDR1 MGHDK and CDR2 SYGVNS come from the germline V gene. The CDR3 has 17 residues.

The chain carries TRBV7-2 and TRBJ2-6; D gene unclear. This CDR3 has 15 residues. The germline gives CDR1 SGHTA, CDR2 FQGNSA. Trimming took 4 bases from V and 2 from J, leaving 9 bases between them. This CDR3 reads CASSYYEPGANVLTF. The DNA for the CDR3 is TGTGCCAGCAGCTATTACGAACCTGGGGCCAACGTCCTGACTTTC.

CDR3 protein: CSAHRDRGFYEQYF. The CDR3 DNA sequence: TGCAGTGCTCACCGGGACAGGGGTTTTTACGAGCAGTACTTC. This chain uses TRBV20-1 with TRBJ2-7, with TRBD1 matching 10 bases. The CDR3 runs to 14 residues. J gave up 4 bases and V 5 bases, and 8 bases lay outside the gene matches. From germline, CDR1 is DFQATT and CDR2 SNEGSKA (reference sequence).

The count of this clonotype is one. This chain links TRBV20-1 with TRBJ2-5; D is undetermined. Germline CDR1 reads DFQATT; CDR2 reads SNEGSKA (reference sequence). V was pared by 3 bases and J by 4 bases, with 9 bases between. The CDR3 contains 12 residues. CDR3 DNA sequence: TGCAGTGCTAGGGAGTGGGGAGAGACCCAGTACTTC. Its translation is CSAREWGETQYF.

This clonotype was seen a few times. V usage is TRBV7-9 and J usage is TRBJ1-1; no reliable D call. The V gene lost 4 bases and the J gene lost 1 base, with 13 bases spanning the gap. The V gene's germline CDR1 is SEHNR and CDR2 FQNEAQ (reference sequence). The CDR3 has 15 amino acids. The CDR3 loop reads CASSSPPGGNTEAFF. As DNA, the CDR3 is TGTGCCAGCAGCTCCCCACCGGGAGGGAACACTGAAGCTTTCTTT.

CDR3: CASRPSYRVDEQFF. The CDR3 DNA is TGTGCCAGCAGGCCATCCTACAGGGTCGATGAGCAGTTCTTC. This rearrangement joins TRBV6-5 to TRBJ2-1; perhaps TRBD1 as D (6 bases). This CDR3 region has 14 residues. V was shortened by 6 bases and J by 8 bases, with 17 bases between the two germline ends. In germline, CDR1 is MNHEY, CDR2 SVGAGI.

This clonotype occurred a few times. The chain has TRBV5-1 and TRBJ1-2, with TRBD1 matching 9 bases. CDR1 is SGHRS, CDR2 YFSETQ, per germline. The length of the CDR3 is 15 residues. The J segment lost 3 bases and the V segment lost 3 bases, leaving 6 bases of the junction unmatched. The chain's CDR3 is CASSSTGGIDYGYTF. For the CDR3, the DNA is TGCGCCAGCAGCTCGACAGGGGGGATTGACTATGGCTACACCTTC.

This rearrangement joins TRBV10-3 to TRBJ1-5; a weak D match, TRBD1 (6 bases). The V gene's germline CDR1 is ENHRY and CDR2 SYGVKD. V was shortened by 0 bases and J by 2 bases, with 14 bases between the two germline ends. This CDR3 contains 17 residues. The CDR3 DNA reads as TGTGCCATCAGTGAGTCTCAGGGGCGCGGGGGCAATCAGCCCCAGCATTTT. It yields the protein CAISESQGRGGNQPQHF.

A single count supports this clonotype. J is TRBJ2-7 and V is TRBV29-1; no clear D gene. The J call may be faulty, since TRBJ2-5 better matches the DNA end. The germline gives CDR1 SQVTM, CDR2 ANQGSEA. CDR3 length equals 9 residues. The DNA of the CDR3 is TGCAGCGTTGGCAGGACCCAGTACTTC. This gives the protein CSVGRTQYF.

The V call is TRBV4-2, the J call TRBJ2-5; 12 positions match TRBD2. This CDR3 comprises 15 residues. The V and J ends lost 1 base and 5 bases, in that order; junction bases with no gene match: 2. The germline gives CDR1 LGHNA, CDR2 YNFKEQ. The CDR3 DNA follows: TGTGCCAGCAGCCAAGGGGGGACTAGCGGGGAGACCCAGTACTTC. Its protein is CASSQGGTSGETQYF.

The chain links TRBV7-9 to TRBJ2-5; 9 nucleotides line up with TRBD2. The CDR3 runs to 15 residues. The ends lost 5 bases at V and 2 bases at J; junction bases unmatched: 6. The V gene's germline CDR1 is SEHNR and CDR2 FQNEAQ (reference sequence). The CDR3 coding sequence is TGTGCCAGCAGCAAGATAGCGGGAGAGCAAGAGACCCAGTACTTC. Its protein is CASSKIAGEQETQYF. Full variable domain (rest looked up from reference TRBV7-9 and TRBJ2-5): DTGVSQNPRHKITKRGQNVTFRCDPISEHNRLYWYRQTLGQGPEFLTYFQNEAQLEKSRLLSDRFSAERPKGSFSTLEIQRTEQGDSAMYLCASSKIAGEQETQYFGPGTRLLVL.

The chain employs TRBV4-2 and TRBJ2-1, with TRBD2 identical over 11 bases. There are 15 residues in the CDR3. Germline V lookup: CDR1 LGHNA, CDR2 YNFKEQ. V lost 2 bases to trimming and J lost 10 bases; unmatched junction nucleotides: 7. CDR3 region: CASSQTSGRVGEQFF. The CDR3 DNA follows: TGTGCCAGCAGCCAAACTAGCGGGAGAGTCGGGGAGCAGTTCTTC.

The rearrangement joins TRBV20-1 to TRBJ1-1; D is unresolved. CDR3 size: 13 residues. With 5 bases removed from V and 1 base from J, the gap between germline ends came to 11 bases. Germline lookup yields CDR1 DFQATT and CDR2 SNEGSKA (reference sequence). In DNA, the CDR3 is TGCAGTGCTCCCGAGGCAGGGAACACTGAAGCTTTCTTT. It is translated as CSAPEAGNTEAFF.

This clonotype was detected once. This rearrangement joins TRBV12-3 or TRBV12-4 to TRBJ1-2, with D unclear. This CDR3 region has 13 residues. Trimming stripped 1 base from V and 8 bases from J, with 11 bases between. The CDR3: CASSLDPMGGYTF. For the CDR3, the DNA is TGTGCCAGCAGTTTAGACCCGATGGGGGGCTACACCTTC.

This clonotype was observed a handful of times. The chain carries TRBV11-2 and TRBJ2-3; possible D gene TRBD2, 5 bases. Trimming left V 5 bases short and J 1 base short, with 10 bases between. Per the germline V gene, CDR1 is SGHAT and CDR2 is FQNNGV. The CDR3 totals 14 residues. Here the CDR3 DNA reads TGTGCCAGCAGCCCACTAGTAGGCACAGATACGCAGTATTTT. The encoded protein is CASSPLVGTDTQYF.

This clonotype was recorded a few times. J is TRBJ2-4 and V is TRBV11-2; D unclear. There are 16 residues in the CDR3. Trimming cost V 0 bases and J 5 bases, with 14 bases left between them. Germline values: CDR1 SGHAT, CDR2 FQNNGV. The CDR3 sequence: CASSLEMWPQENIQYF. Written as DNA, the CDR3 is TGTGCCAGCAGCTTAGAAATGTGGCCCCAGGAAAACATTCAGTACTTC.

The chain joins TRBV6-5 to TRBJ1-2; unclear D gene. Germline V gene lookup returns CDR1 MNHEY and CDR2 SVGAGI. This CDR3 spans 14 amino acids. V lost 4 bases and J 6 bases, leaving 15 bases between the germline ends. The CDR3 DNA is TGTGCCAGCAGTTTAAGGCCTACCCCTGATGGCTACACCTTC. Its protein product is CASSLRPTPDGYTF.

The sample holds a few counts of this clonotype. This chain joins TRBV12-3 or TRBV12-4 and TRBJ2-1, with TRBD2 matching 7 bases. Trimming at V came to 7 bases and at J to 5 bases, leaving 5 bases not matched to a gene. There are 13 residues in the CDR3. The CDR3 region has the DNA TGTGCCAGCATCGGGGGGTCCAACAATGAGCAGTTCTTC. It encodes CASIGGSNNEQFF.

This chain uses TRBV5-1 with TRBJ1-2, with 8 nucleotides matching TRBD1. V trimming: 4 bases; J trimming: 8 bases; junction bases outside the gene matches: 4. CDR1 is SGHRS and CDR2 is YFSETQ in the germline V gene. The CDR3 length is 12 residues. In DNA form, the CDR3 reads TGCGCCAGCAGCATGGACAGGGACGGCTACACCTTC. Protein product: CASSMDRDGYTF. Variable domain in full (rest from reference TRBV5-1 and TRBJ1-2): KAGVTQTPRYLIKTRGQQVTLSCSPISGHRSVSWYQQTPGQGLQFLFEYFSETQRNKGNFPGRFSGRQFSNSRSEMNVSTLELGDSALYLCASSMDRDGYTFGSGTRLTVV.

This clonotype was picked up a small number of times. The chain couples TRBV20-1 to TRBJ2-7, with 7 positions matching TRBD2. This CDR3 spans 14 amino acids. J was trimmed by 4 bases and V by 5 bases; bases with no gene match: 11. CDR1 is DFQATT and CDR2 is SNEGSKA in the germline V gene (reference sequence). CDR3 bases: TGCAGTGCTCGTGTAGGCGGGAGAGGATACGAGCAGTACTTC. It translates to CSARVGGRGYEQYF.

Regarding this clonotype: One end of the junction fails to match germline, which may point to a read error. The chain has TRBV29-1 and TRBJ2-3; unclear D gene. This CDR3 has 12 amino acids. Germline assignment: CDR1 SQVTM and CDR2 ANQGSEA. Here the CDR3 reads CTPAGNTDAQYF. The CDR3 nucleotides read TGCACACCTGCTGGGAACACAGATGCGCAGTATTTT.

In this sample, this clonotype turned up a few times. The chain carries TRBV24-1 and TRBJ2-3; D is uncertain. Trimming removed 9 bases at V and 0 bases at J, with 6 bases between. Germline CDR1 KGHDR, CDR2 SFDVKD. This CDR3 has 12 amino acids. The CDR3 sequence is CATGPSTDTQYF. The CDR3 DNA reads TGTGCCACCGGACCCAGCACAGATACGCAGTATTTT.

This clonotype was observed once. The chain uses TRBV7-9 and TRBJ2-1, with 7 bases matching TRBD2. The germline gives CDR1 SEHNR, CDR2 FQNEAQ (reference sequence). The CDR3 is 18 residues long. The junction had 21 bases not matched to a gene; V was cut back by 6 bases and J by 7 bases. The CDR3 coding sequence is TGTGCCAGCAGTGAGTTGGTACGAGCGGGGACTACGGGGAATGAGCAGTTCTTC. Amino acids: CASSELVRAGTTGNEQFF.

At least ten counts were recorded for this clonotype. CDR3 bases: TGTGCCAGCAGTTTCGGGGACAGGGGGCAATATGAGCAGTTCTTC. Translating it yields CASSFGDRGQYEQFF. This chain uses TRBV12-3 or TRBV12-4 with TRBJ2-1; TRBD1 aligns across 12 bases. The CDR3 loop spans 15 amino acids. Losses at the gene ends were 3 bases for V and 8 bases for J; bases not matched to a gene: 5.

This clonotype was seen only a few times. V and J are TRBV5-5 and TRBJ2-5, with 9 nucleotides matching TRBD2. Trimming took 6 bases from V and 5 from J; bases not matched to a gene: 11. Germline V gene sequence: CDR1 SGHKS, CDR2 YYEKEE (reference sequence). CDR3 size: 15 residues. The CDR3 is CASNRVESGRETQYF. The CDR3 bases are TGTGCCAGCAATCGAGTGGAGAGCGGGAGGGAGACCCAGTACTTC.